One and the same sample provided the 9 T cell receptor beta chains below, sequenced in a study of T-cell memory formation after mild COVID-19. Using its own MiXCR run on the 5' RACE reads, TCRdb lists one record per CDR3 protein. This table holds about 320,000 distinct CDR3 sequences, 14% found once. The material sequenced was PBMCs or a T cell subset sorted from them (not recorded which). The receptors stem from a young man who had mild COVID-19 (a few samples of this study predate the infection). Cell type and time point are not known.

The rearrangement uses TRBV7-9 and TRBJ2-5, with TRBD2 identical over 8 bases. CDR1 and CDR2 (germline): SEHNR, FQNEAQ (reference sequence). The length of the CDR3 is 13 residues. Trimming removed 7 bases from V and 2 bases from J; junction bases left unmatched: 3. CDR3 region: CASTGGVQETQYF. Written as DNA, the CDR3 is TGTGCCAGCACCGGGGGGGTGCAAGAGACCCAGTACTTC.

This clonotype has just a few counts. The chain recombines TRBV6-2 or TRBV6-3 with TRBJ2-5; 9 nucleotides agree with TRBD2. This CDR3 is 16 amino acids long. J was trimmed by 2 bases and V by 10 bases; bases with no gene match: 14. CDR1 MNHEY and CDR2 SVGEGT come from the germline V gene. The chain's CDR3 is CAISGLADFAQETQYF. In DNA, the CDR3 is TGTGCCATTTCGGGACTAGCTGATTTTGCTCAAGAGACCCAGTACTTC.

The sample holds a few counts of this clonotype. The chain recombines TRBV6-6 with TRBJ1-5; the D gene is possibly TRBD1 (5 bases). Germline V CDR1 and CDR2: MNHNY, SVGAGI (reference sequence). CDR3 length: 15 amino acids. Trimming left V 5 bases short and J 2 bases short, with 13 bases between. The CDR3 loop is CASSHGAGGNQPQHF. The CDR3 DNA sequence: TGTGCCAGCAGTCACGGGGCTGGGGGCAATCAGCCCCAGCATTTT.

This clonotype was seen ten or more times. This rearrangement joins TRBV5-6 to TRBJ1-2; D uncertain. The V gene lost 2 bases and the J gene lost 0 bases, with 5 bases spanning the gap. CDR1 SGHDT and CDR2 YYEEEE come from the germline V gene. CDR3 length equals 13 residues. CDR3 nucleotide sequence: TGTGCCAGCAGCTTCGAAGCTAACTATGGCTACACCTTC. Its protein product is CASSFEANYGYTF.

This clonotype has a count of ten or more. The chain has TRBV12-3 or TRBV12-4 and TRBJ2-3, with D tentatively TRBD2 (6 bases). The ends were cut back, 5 bases at V and 6 bases at J, with 18 bases in the middle. The CDR3 sequence is 15 residues long. The CDR3 region is CASSAPGLRGDTQYF. The CDR3 region has the DNA TGTGCCAGCAGTGCCCCGGGACTTCGGGGGGATACGCAGTATTTT.

The chain couples TRBV6-6 to TRBJ1-1; tentative D call: TRBD1 (5 bases). The CDR3 sequence is 13 residues long. V was pared by 8 bases and J by 3 bases, with 13 bases between. Germline V gives CDR1 MNHNY, CDR2 SVGAGI (reference sequence). The CDR3 DNA is TGTGCCAGCTTCCGTCCGGGGGACACTGAAGCTTTCTTT. Amino acid sequence: CASFRPGDTEAFF.

The sample holds many counts of this clonotype. V gene TRBV7-9 combines with J gene TRBJ2-1; 7 nucleotides line up with TRBD1. The J segment lost 4 bases and the V segment lost 1 base, leaving 7 bases of the junction unmatched. CDR1 is SEHNR, CDR2 FQNEAQ, per germline (reference sequence). This CDR3 spans 16 amino acids. Here the CDR3 reads CASSLGRTGPYNEQFF. The CDR3 bases are TGTGCCAGCAGCTTAGGTCGGACAGGACCTTACAATGAGCAGTTCTTC. Together with reference TRBV7-9 and TRBJ2-1, the CDR3 gives the full variable domain: DTGVSQNPRHKITKRGQNVTFRCDPISEHNRLYWYRQTLGQGPEFLTYFQNEAQLEKSRLLSDRFSAERPKGSFSTLEIQRTEQGDSAMYLCASSLGRTGPYNEQFFGPGTRLTVL.

This clonotype was recorded a few times. The CDR3 DNA reads TGTGCCAGCTCACCTTCGGACACGTACAATGAGCAGTTCTTC. Translating gives CASSPSDTYNEQFF. V is TRBV18 and J is TRBJ2-1; D is possibly TRBD1 (5 bases). This CDR3 spans 14 amino acids. Germline V gives CDR1 KGHSH, CDR2 LQKENI. V shed 3 bases and J shed 4 bases, with 10 bases lying between them. Drawing the rest from reference TRBV18 and TRBJ2-1, the complete variable domain is NAGVMQNPRHLVRRRGQEARLRCSPMKGHSHVYWYRQLPEEGLKFMVYLQKENIIDESGMPKERFSAEFPKEGPSILRIQQVVRGDSAAYFCASSPSDTYNEQFFGPGTRLTVL.

The chain combines TRBV20-1 with TRBJ2-1, with TRBD2 matching 9 bases. Germline-derived CDR1 and CDR2 are DFQATT and SNEGSKA (reference sequence). J lost 2 bases, V lost 1 base, and 0 bases had no gene match. This CDR3 has 14 residues. The CDR3, as DNA: TGCAGTGCTAGAGCTAGCGGGGCCTACAATGAGCAGTTCTTC. Protein: CSARASGAYNEQFF.